The 28 T cell receptor beta chains listed next were all sequenced from one sample in a study of Graves' ophthalmopathy and Graves' hyperthyroidism. Amplification of TCR beta CDR3 regions used RNA transcripts. Second-round multiplex PCR followed a first-round RT-PCR using HTBI primers. MiXCR, applied by TCRdb to the multiplex PCR reads, yields one record per CDR3 protein. The top ten clones hold approximately 1.4% of a sample with about 370,000 distinct CDR3 sequences, roughly 18% of them seen once. The sequenced material came from peripheral blood. These TCRs come from a woman younger than 35 with Graves' ophthalmopathy.

This clonotype was picked up many times. The V call is TRBV29-1, the J call TRBJ2-7, with a possible D match to TRBD1 (6 bases). Germline V gene lookup returns CDR1 SQVTM and CDR2 ANQGSEA. Trimming took off 6 bases at V and 0 bases at J, with 12 bases between the two ends. CDR3 length: 13 amino acids. CDR3 sequence: CSVRGSRSYEQYF. The DNA of the CDR3 is TGCAGCGTGAGGGGGTCTCGCTCCTACGAGCAGTACTTC.

This clonotype was observed many times. The chain employs TRBV20-1 and TRBJ1-1; no firm D call. The CDR3 extends over 13 amino acids. The germline V gene has CDR1 DFQATT and CDR2 SNEGSKA (reference sequence). V lost 1 base and J lost 1, with 7 bases in between. Written as DNA, the CDR3 is TGCAGTGCTAGAGGTTTAAGGAACACTGAAGCTTTCTTT. Amino acid sequence: CSARGLRNTEAFF.

This clonotype occurred many times. This sequence joins TRBV11-2 and TRBJ1-3, with no clear D. CDR3 length: 15 amino acids. Germline V gives CDR1 SGHAT, CDR2 FQNNGV. Trimming took off 3 bases at V and 4 bases at J, with 13 bases between the two ends. In nucleotides, the CDR3 is TGTGCCAGCAGCTTGGTGAGGGCTTCGGGAAACACCATATATTTT. This sequence encodes CASSLVRASGNTIYF.

This clonotype was seen at least ten times. This rearrangement joins TRBV6-2 or TRBV6-3 to TRBJ1-1; no reliable D call. The CDR3 runs 16 residues. Germline V gene lookup returns CDR1 MNHEY and CDR2 SVGEGT. V shed 2 bases and J shed 11 bases, with 24 bases lying between them. This CDR3 reads CASSYGERAVLSGAFF. The DNA for the CDR3 is TGTGCCAGCAGTTACGGAGAAAGGGCGGTATTGAGCGGGGCTTTCTTT.

This clonotype came up many times. This chain uses TRBV7-3 with TRBJ2-7; 7 bases align to TRBD1. V was pared by 5 bases and J by 2 bases, with 12 bases of the junction left unmatched. This CDR3 contains 16 residues. Germline V gene sequence: CDR1 SGHTA, CDR2 FQGTGA. The CDR3 nucleotides read TGTGCCAGCAGCCGCCAACTGACAGGGATCCCCTACGAGCAGTACTTC. Its translation is CASSRQLTGIPYEQYF. Variable domain in full (rest from reference TRBV7-3 and TRBJ2-7): GAGVSQTPSNKVTEKGKYVELRCDPISGHTALYWYRQSLGQGPEFLIYFQGTGAADDSGLPNDRFFAVRPEGSVSTLKIQRTERGDSAVYLCASSRQLTGIPYEQYFGPGTRLTVT.

The chain uses TRBV29-1 and TRBJ1-2, with TRBD1 matching over 7 bases. V was clipped by 4 bases and J by 8 bases; unmatched bases: 1. Germline lookup yields CDR1 SQVTM and CDR2 ANQGSEA. The CDR3 runs 10 residues. The CDR3 loop is CSVVTGGYTF. The CDR3 DNA reads TGCAGCGTTGTGACAGGGGGCTACACCTTC.

This clonotype was detected many times. In nucleotides, the CDR3 is TGTGCCAGCAGTTATACGGCAGGAACCTATAATTCACCCCTCCACTTT. Amino acids: CASSYTAGTYNSPLHF. The V and J genes are TRBV6-5 and TRBJ1-6; D gene ambiguous. The CDR3 is made up of 16 amino acids. CDR1 MNHEY and CDR2 SVGAGI come from the germline V gene. V lost 3 bases to trimming and J lost 2 bases, with 11 bases between them.

In this sample, this clonotype turned up many times. The V and J genes are TRBV12-3 or TRBV12-4 and TRBJ2-7; D uncertain. The length of the CDR3 is 12 residues. Trimming shortened V by 6 bases and J by 3 bases, and 9 bases separated the two germline ends. CDR3 region: CASRLTGYEQYF. The DNA for the CDR3 is TGTGCCAGCAGACTGACTGGCTACGAGCAGTACTTC.

This clonotype was counted ten times or more. The chain is built from TRBV6-2 or TRBV6-3 and TRBJ1-1, with a tentative D call TRBD1 (5 bases). V was trimmed by 6 bases and J by 6 bases, leaving 20 bases between them. The CDR3 has 15 amino acids. Germline CDR1 and CDR2: MNHEY and SVGEGT. The CDR3 loop is CASSPRRTSPAEAFF. The CDR3 nucleotides read TGTGCCAGCAGCCCCCGTCGGACAAGTCCAGCTGAAGCTTTCTTT.

Many counts were recorded for this clonotype. The chain employs TRBV7-2 and TRBJ2-3; no reliable D call. Germline V gene data show CDR1 as SGHTA and CDR2 as FQGNSA. Trimming removed 5 bases at V and 4 bases at J, with 7 bases between. CDR3 size: 12 residues. CDR3 nucleotide sequence: TGTGCCAGCAGCCGAGAGGCAGATACGCAGTATTTT. Encoded protein: CASSREADTQYF.

This clonotype was seen many times. This chain uses TRBV20-1 with TRBJ1-1; 7 nucleotides agree with TRBD1. Per germline, CDR1 DFQATT and CDR2 SNEGSKA (reference sequence). V shed 2 bases, J shed 5 bases, and the junction held 8 bases outside the gene matches. The CDR3 spans 14 residues. Here the CDR3 DNA reads TGCAGTGCTAGAACGACAGGGCTGGGAACTGAAGCTTTCTTT. Protein sequence: CSARTTGLGTEAFF.

The sample holds many counts of this clonotype. The CDR3 DNA follows: TGTGCCAGCAGTGATGACAGCACCTCGAGGGCCAACTATGGCTACACCTTC. This sequence encodes CASSDDSTSRANYGYTF. This chain uses TRBV6-1 with TRBJ1-2, with D possibly TRBD1 on 5 matching bases. Germline CDR1 is MNHNS and CDR2 is SASEGT. The CDR3 consists of 17 residues. The germline V and J ends were trimmed by 3 bases and 2 bases, with 19 bases remaining between them.

This clonotype was seen repeatedly, ten times or more. This rearrangement joins TRBV6-5 to TRBJ2-7; unclear D gene. Deletions cut 2 bases from V and 6 bases from J, with 17 bases between. The CDR3 consists of 15 residues. Per germline, CDR1 MNHEY and CDR2 SVGAGI. The CDR3 is CASSYDGFGLGEQYF. CDR3 bases: TGTGCCAGCAGTTACGATGGGTTTGGGTTAGGCGAGCAGTACTTC.

This clonotype was seen many times. The chain couples TRBV4-3 to TRBJ2-7, with 10 bases identical to TRBD2. V trimming: 3 bases; J trimming: 1 base; junction bases outside the gene matches: 3. The germline gives CDR1 LGHNA, CDR2 YSLEER. The CDR3 runs 15 residues. The CDR3 region has the DNA TGCGCCAGCAGCCAGGTAGCGGGGGGATCCTACGAGCAGTACTTC. Translating gives CASSQVAGGSYEQYF.

This clonotype was detected many times. In DNA form, the CDR3 reads TGTGCCAGCATGGGCAGGGACTATGGCTACACCTTC. Residues: CASMGRDYGYTF. The rearrangement joins TRBV6-5 to TRBJ1-2, with D maybe TRBD1 (5 bases). The CDR3 is 12 residues long. Germline lookup yields CDR1 MNHEY and CDR2 SVGAGI. V was cut by 7 bases and J by 3 bases, with 9 bases left in between.

In the case of this clonotype: The conserved closing phenylalanine or tryptophan is absent in this CDR3, likely reflecting a read error. The chain combines TRBV7-2 with TRBJ2-7; D is ambiguous. Germline values: CDR1 SGHTA, CDR2 FQGNSA. The CDR3 totals 12 residues. V was shortened by 1 base and J by 4 bases, with 5 bases between the two germline ends. This CDR3 is CASSLDLYEQYL. CDR3 nucleotides: TGTGCCAGCAGCTTAGACTTATACGAGCAGTACCTC.

This clonotype was picked up many times. The chain joins TRBV20-1 to TRBJ2-5, with unresolved D. Germline assignment: CDR1 DFQATT and CDR2 SNEGSKA (reference sequence). The V end lost 4 bases, the J end lost 5 bases, and 14 bases lay between the germline ends. This CDR3 has 13 residues. The CDR3 DNA follows: TGCAGTGCTAAGAAAGGCCACCGGGAGACCCAGTACTTC. This sequence encodes CSAKKGHRETQYF.

This clonotype was observed at least ten times. The V and J genes are TRBV12-3 or TRBV12-4 and TRBJ1-1, with 7 bases identical to TRBD1. The CDR3 spans 16 residues. V lost 3 bases and J lost 6; bases outside the gene matches: 13. The CDR3 loop reads CASSLYRGVLAPEAFF. The CDR3 DNA reads TGTGCCAGCAGTTTGTACAGGGGCGTGTTGGCCCCTGAAGCTTTCTTT.

This clonotype was counted many times. The chain is built from TRBV20-1 and TRBJ2-5; D might be TRBD2 (5 bases). CDR3 length: 15 amino acids. Germline CDR1 and CDR2: DFQATT and SNEGSKA (reference sequence). The DNA of the CDR3 is TGCACCTCGCGGGTACGAGATGGGTTTGGAGAGACCCAGTACTTC. Translation gives CTSRVRDGFGETQYF.

This clonotype was recorded at least ten times. The chain couples TRBV7-3 to TRBJ1-6; D uncertain. Looked up from germline, CDR1 is SGHTA and CDR2 is FQGTGA. The CDR3 has 13 amino acids. The V end lost 2 bases, the J end lost 4 bases, and 3 bases lay between the germline ends. The CDR3 DNA sequence: TGTGCCAGCAGCTTACAATATAATTCACCCCTCCACTTT. This encodes CASSLQYNSPLHF.

This clonotype was picked up many times. The chain uses TRBV6-2 or TRBV6-3 and TRBJ2-7, with 7 bases identical to TRBD2. This CDR3 contains 14 residues. CDR1 MNHEY and CDR2 SVGEGT come from the germline V gene. Trimming at V came to 5 bases and at J to 2 bases, leaving 6 bases not matched to a gene. CDR3 in DNA: TGTGCCAGCAGTCACCCGGGGGGACCCTACGAGCAGTACTTC. It specifies CASSHPGGPYEQYF.

Ten or more counts support this clonotype. The V gene is TRBV4-2, the J gene TRBJ2-5; TRBD1 agrees at 7 bases. From germline, CDR1 is LGHNA and CDR2 YNFKEQ. This CDR3 is built from 15 residues. V lost 4 bases and J lost 3; bases outside the gene matches: 8. The CDR3, as DNA: TGTGCCAGCAGCCGCACCGACAGGGACAAAGAGACCCAGTACTTC. Protein: CASSRTDRDKETQYF.

This clonotype was counted at least ten times. This rearrangement joins TRBV3-1 to TRBJ1-1; D gene ambiguous. CDR1 LGHDT and CDR2 YNNKEL come from the germline V gene (reference sequence). This CDR3 comprises 13 residues. V was shortened by 2 bases and J by 1 base, with 5 bases between the two germline ends. In DNA, the CDR3 is TGTGCCAGCAGCCAAATGTCGAACACTGAAGCTTTCTTT. The encoded protein is CASSQMSNTEAFF.

The chain links TRBV24-1 to TRBJ1-5; 9 nucleotides match TRBD1. V shed 4 bases and J 7 bases; nucleotides not matched to a gene: 10. This CDR3 comprises 16 residues. The germline gives CDR1 KGHDR, CDR2 SFDVKD. The chain's CDR3 is CATSDDDRGLGQPQHF. CDR3 nucleotides: TGTGCCACCAGTGACGACGACAGGGGGTTAGGGCAGCCCCAGCATTTT.

This chain connects TRBV6-1 to TRBJ2-7; TRBD1 aligns across 9 bases. After removal of 6 bases from V and 3 bases from J, the junction contained 15 bases not matched to a gene. The CDR3 covers 17 residues. CDR1 and CDR2 from the germline V gene are MNHNS and SASEGT. The CDR3 DNA follows: TGTGCCAGCAGAACCGGGACAGGGAGGGGGAAAAGCTACGAGCAGTACTTC. Its protein is CASRTGTGRGKSYEQYF.

There are many counts of this clonotype. V gene TRBV6-1 combines with J gene TRBJ2-7; 10 bases are a match to TRBD1. The junction had 6 bases not matched to a gene; V was cut back by 7 bases and J by 6 bases. CDR1 and CDR2 from the germline V gene are MNHNS and SASEGT. The CDR3 length is 13 residues. CDR3 region: CASTGQGSGEQYF. DNA of the CDR3: TGTGCCAGCACGGGACAGGGGAGCGGCGAGCAGTACTTC.

This clonotype was observed many times. The chain joins TRBV27 to TRBJ1-5; 8 bases map to TRBD1. The J segment lost 4 bases and the V segment lost 9 bases, leaving 8 bases of the junction unmatched. The CDR3 extends over 14 amino acids. The V gene's germline CDR1 is MNHEY and CDR2 SMNVEV (reference sequence). The DNA for the CDR3 is TGTGCCAGTGGGAACAGGGGGGATAATCAGCCCCAGCATTTT. It yields the protein CASGNRGDNQPQHF.

This clonotype was seen many times. This chain connects TRBV6-4 to TRBJ2-1; TRBD2 matches 9 bases. In germline, CDR1 is MRHNA, CDR2 SNTAGT. The CDR3 is 17 amino acids. The trim removed 4 bases at V and 7 bases at J, leaving 14 bases unmatched. Here the CDR3 DNA reads TGTGCCAGCAGTGTCTGGGGTAGCGGGAGTAGTCGGAATGAGCAGTTCTTC. Translating it yields CASSVWGSGSSRNEQFF.